This TCR beta chain was identified in a study of cytomegalovirus exposure and HLA in healthy donors. Overall study findings and caveats: According to the study, some 160 TCR beta chains were cytomegalovirus-associated. A few CMV-associated chains proved CMV antigen-specific in vitro.

The donors were members of the validation cohort, which comprised 120 subjects and was separate from the first cohort of some 680 subjects. This CDR3 region has 15 residues. V was trimmed by 4 bases and J by 0 bases, leaving 9 bases between them. CDR1 and CDR2 from the germline V gene are SGHDN and FVKESK. Assay: immunoSEQ multiplex PCR; the TCRdb copy retains only in-frame clones and omits some. The table includes 110,000 to 150,000 clones, approximately 87% detected once. In regard to this clone: Its antigen is currently unknown.

This TCR was recovered from a man aged 18 to 30 in good health and CMV-seronegative. Material: PBMCs. The rearrangement uses TRBV14 and TRBJ2-2; tentative D call: TRBD2 (5 bases). CDR3 sequence reads: CASSLRGANTGELFF. The DNA of the CDR3 is TGTGCCAGCAGCCTCCGGGGTGCGAACACCGGGGAGCTGTTTTTT.